A single count supports the clone carrying this T cell receptor (beta chain). What it binds is not known. Time point meaning: after dendritic cell vaccination, including at tumor progression/relapse. This CDR3 spans 17 amino acids. The germline gives CDR1 SNHLY, CDR2 FYNNEI. V lost 6 bases, J lost 2 bases, and 13 bases stayed unmatched. Profiling relied on immunoSEQ multiplex PCR, and the TCRdb table lists in-frame clones only, not all of them. The sample includes around 92,000 clones, 80% of them seen just once. These data come from a study of glioma-infiltrating T cells after dendritic cell vaccination. Points from the study as a whole: Complete blood and tumor specimen sets were limited to few patients. Longer survival after dendritic cell vaccination followed higher pretreatment TIL content.

The sample in question was blood, obtained after dendritic cell vaccination. The clonotype comes from a human donor with glioblastoma. The chain joins TRBV2 to TRBJ2-3, with TRBD2 identical over 8 bases. The CDR3 nucleotides are TGTGCCAGCAGGGGGTTTGATAGCGGGGAATTCACAGATACGCAGTATTTT. Translation gives CASRGFDSGEFTDTQYF.